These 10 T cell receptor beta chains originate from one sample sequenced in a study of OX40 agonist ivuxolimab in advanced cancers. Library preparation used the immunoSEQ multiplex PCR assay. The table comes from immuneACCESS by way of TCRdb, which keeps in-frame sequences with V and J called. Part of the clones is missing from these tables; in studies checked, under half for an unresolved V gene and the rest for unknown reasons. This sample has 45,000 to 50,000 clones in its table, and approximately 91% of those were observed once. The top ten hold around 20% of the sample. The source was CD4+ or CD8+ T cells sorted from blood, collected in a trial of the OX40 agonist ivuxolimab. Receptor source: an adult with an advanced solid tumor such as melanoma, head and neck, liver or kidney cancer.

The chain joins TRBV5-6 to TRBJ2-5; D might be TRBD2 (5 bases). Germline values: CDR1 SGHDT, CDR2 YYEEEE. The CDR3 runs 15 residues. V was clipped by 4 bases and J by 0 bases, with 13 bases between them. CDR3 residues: CASSAGTSYQETQYF. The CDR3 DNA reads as TGTGCCAGCAGCGCGGGTACCTCGTACCAAGAGACCCAGTACTTC.

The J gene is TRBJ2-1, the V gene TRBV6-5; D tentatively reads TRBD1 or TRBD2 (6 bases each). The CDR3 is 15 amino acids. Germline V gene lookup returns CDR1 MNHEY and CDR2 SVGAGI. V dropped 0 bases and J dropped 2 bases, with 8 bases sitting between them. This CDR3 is CASSYSGGPYNEQFF. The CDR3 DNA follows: TGTGCCAGCAGTTACTCCGGGGGCCCCTACAATGAGCAGTTCTTC.

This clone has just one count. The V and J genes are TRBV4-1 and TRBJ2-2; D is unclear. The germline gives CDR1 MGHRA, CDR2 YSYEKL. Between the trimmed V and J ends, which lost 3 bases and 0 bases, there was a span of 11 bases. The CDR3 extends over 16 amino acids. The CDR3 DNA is TGCGCCAGCAGCCAGCTGAACCCCCCGAACACCGGGGAGCTGTTTTTT. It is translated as CASSQLNPPNTGELFF.

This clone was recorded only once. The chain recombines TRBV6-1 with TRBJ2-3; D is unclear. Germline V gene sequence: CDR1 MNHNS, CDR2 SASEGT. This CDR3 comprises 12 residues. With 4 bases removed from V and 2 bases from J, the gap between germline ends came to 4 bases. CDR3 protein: CASSAFTDTQYF. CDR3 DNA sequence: TGTGCCAGCAGTGCTTTCACAGATACGCAGTATTTT.

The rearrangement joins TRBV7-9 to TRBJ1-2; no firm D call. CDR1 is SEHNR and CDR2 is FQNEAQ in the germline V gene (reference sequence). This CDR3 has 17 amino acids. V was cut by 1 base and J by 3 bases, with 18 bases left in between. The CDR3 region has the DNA TGTGCCAGCAGCTTAGTAGGCAGTTCGGAGGGATACTATGGCTACACCTTC. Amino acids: CASSLVGSSEGYYGYTF. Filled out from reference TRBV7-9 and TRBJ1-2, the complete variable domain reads DTGVSQNPRHKITKRGQNVTFRCDPISEHNRLYWYRQTLGQGPEFLTYFQNEAQLEKSRLLSDRFSAERPKGSFSTLEIQRTEQGDSAMYLCASSLVGSSEGYYGYTFGSGTRLTVV.

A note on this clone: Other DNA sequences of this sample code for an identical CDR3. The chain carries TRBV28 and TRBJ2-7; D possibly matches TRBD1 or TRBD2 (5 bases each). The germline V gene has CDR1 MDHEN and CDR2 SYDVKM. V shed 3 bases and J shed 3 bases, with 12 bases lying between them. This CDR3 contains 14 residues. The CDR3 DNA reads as TGTGCCAGCAGTTTCGGGACGGCAAGCTACGAGCAGTACTTC. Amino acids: CASSFGTASYEQYF.

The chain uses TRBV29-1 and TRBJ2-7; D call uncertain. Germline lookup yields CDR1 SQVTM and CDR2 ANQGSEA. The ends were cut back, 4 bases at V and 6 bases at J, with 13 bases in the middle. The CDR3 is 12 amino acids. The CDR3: CSVVAAPGEQYF. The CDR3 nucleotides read TGCAGCGTTGTTGCGGCCCCCGGCGAGCAGTACTTC.

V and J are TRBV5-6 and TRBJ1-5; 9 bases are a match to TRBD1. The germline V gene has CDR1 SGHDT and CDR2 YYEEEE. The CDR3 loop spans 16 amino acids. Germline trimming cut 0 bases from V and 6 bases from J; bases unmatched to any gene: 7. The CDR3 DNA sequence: TGTGCCAGCAGCTTGGTAGGGGACAGGGTCACTCAGCCCCAGCATTTT. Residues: CASSLVGDRVTQPQHF.

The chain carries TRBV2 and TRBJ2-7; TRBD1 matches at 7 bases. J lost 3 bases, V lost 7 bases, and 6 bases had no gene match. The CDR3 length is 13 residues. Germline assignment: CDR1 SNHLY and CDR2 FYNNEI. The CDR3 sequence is CASIGTASYEQYF. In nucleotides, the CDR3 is TGTGCCAGCATAGGGACAGCGAGCTACGAGCAGTACTTC.

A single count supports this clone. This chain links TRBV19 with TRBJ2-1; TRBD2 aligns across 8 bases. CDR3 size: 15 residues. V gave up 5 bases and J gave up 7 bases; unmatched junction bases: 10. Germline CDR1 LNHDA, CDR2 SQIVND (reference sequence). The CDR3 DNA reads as TGTGCCAGTAGTCCTCTAGCGGGCCTAATTAATGAGCAGTTCTTC. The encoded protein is CASSPLAGLINEQFF.